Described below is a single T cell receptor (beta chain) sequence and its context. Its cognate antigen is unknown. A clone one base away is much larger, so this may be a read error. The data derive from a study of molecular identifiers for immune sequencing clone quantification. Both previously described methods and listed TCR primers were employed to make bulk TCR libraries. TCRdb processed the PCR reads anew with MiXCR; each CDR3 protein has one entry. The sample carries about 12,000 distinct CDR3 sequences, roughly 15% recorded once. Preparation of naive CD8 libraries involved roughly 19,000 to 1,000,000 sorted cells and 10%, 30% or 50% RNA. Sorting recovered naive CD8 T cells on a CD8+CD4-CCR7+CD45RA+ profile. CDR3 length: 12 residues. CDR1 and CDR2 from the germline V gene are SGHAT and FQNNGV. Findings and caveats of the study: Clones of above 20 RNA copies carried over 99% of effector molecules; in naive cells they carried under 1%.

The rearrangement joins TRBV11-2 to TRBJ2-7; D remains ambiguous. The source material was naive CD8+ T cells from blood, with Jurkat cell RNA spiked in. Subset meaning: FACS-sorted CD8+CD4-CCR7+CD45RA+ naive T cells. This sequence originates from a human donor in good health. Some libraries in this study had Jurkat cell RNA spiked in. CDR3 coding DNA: TGTGCCAACAGCTTTGGTTCCTACGAGCAGTACTTC. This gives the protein CANSFGSYEQYF.